Listed below are T cell receptor beta chains from one sample, sequenced in a study of blood T cell repertoires in COVID-19. TCRdb's table, derived via immunoSEQ multiplex PCR, lists solely in-frame clones and lacks some. In the table there are about 250,000 clones, roughly four fifths of which are singletons. Sequencing used peripheral blood. Receptors were obtained from a woman in her 70s with acute or convalescent COVID-19. Each CDR3 is given with its conserved first and last residue. Each record gives: V gene, D gene, J gene, clone size, CDR3 protein, CDR3 DNA. A D gene is named only where the DNA matches it firmly. Only part of the rows carry a size: once, few, many, or a class if the clone is expanded.

>TRBV20-1|NA|TRBJ1-5|once
CSASSASAGGSNQPQHF
TGCAGTGCTAGTTCAGCCTCAGCGGGGGGAAGCAATCAGCCCCAGCATTTT
>TRBV30|NA|TRBJ1-5|NA
CAWQGVSNQPQHF
TGTGCCTGGCAAGGAGTTAGCAATCAGCCCCAGCATTTT
>TRBV7-9|NA|TRBJ1-1|NA
CASIPTGNTEAFF
TGTGCCAGCATCCCTACAGGGAACACTGAAGCTTTCTTT
>TRBV10-2|TRBD1|TRBJ1-6|NA
CASYTGQGNNSPLHF
TGCGCCAGTTATACGGGACAGGGGAATAATTCACCCCTCCACTTT
>TRBV2|NA|TRBJ2-1|NA
CASSAVTSYNEQFF
TGTGCCAGCAGTGCGGTGACTAGCTACAATGAGCAGTTCTTC
>TRBV5-4|TRBD2|TRBJ2-5|NA
CASSLSSGGALGETQYF
TGTGCCAGCAGCTTATCCAGCGGGGGGGCCCTTGGAGAGACCCAGTACTTC
>TRBV5-6|NA|TRBJ1-5|NA
CASSLASQPQHF
TGTGCCAGCAGCTTGGCGAGCCAGCCCCAGCATTTT
>TRBV7-8|NA|TRBJ1-2|NA
CASSLAGTNGYTF
TGTGCCAGCAGCTTAGCAGGGACAAATGGCTACACCTTC
>TRBV3-1/TRBV3-2|NA|TRBJ1-4|NA
CASSQPGLSEKLFF
TGTGCCAGCAGCCAACCGGGACTGTCCGAAAAACTGTTTTTT
>TRBV15|NA|TRBJ1-2|NA
CATSRGEGRGGYTF
TGTGCCACCAGCAGAGGGGAAGGGCGGGGTGGCTACACCTTC
>TRBV6-2/TRBV6-3|NA|TRBJ1-1|NA
CASSYAVRTEAFF
TGTGCCAGCAGTTACGCGGTAAGGACTGAAGCTTTCTTT
>TRBV7-9|TRBD1|TRBJ1-2|NA
CASSSPGQGATYGYTF
TGTGCCAGCAGCTCTCCGGGACAGGGGGCGACCTATGGCTACACCTTC
>TRBV6-5|NA|TRBJ2-3|once
CASSYGGTFTDTQYF
TGTGCCAGCAGTTACGGCGGGACTTTCACAGATACGCAGTATTTT
>TRBV28|TRBD1|TRBJ1-5|NA
CASARKDRDWGYSNQPQHF
TGTGCCAGTGCGCGAAAGGACAGGGATTGGGGTTATAGCAATCAGCCCCAGCATTTT
>TRBV5-8|NA|TRBJ1-2|NA
CASSREYGYTF
TGTGCCAGCAGCCGAGAATATGGCTACACCTTC
>TRBV7-2|NA|TRBJ2-7|NA
CASTVNGEQYF
TGTGCCAGCACCGTGAACGGCGAGCAGTACTTC